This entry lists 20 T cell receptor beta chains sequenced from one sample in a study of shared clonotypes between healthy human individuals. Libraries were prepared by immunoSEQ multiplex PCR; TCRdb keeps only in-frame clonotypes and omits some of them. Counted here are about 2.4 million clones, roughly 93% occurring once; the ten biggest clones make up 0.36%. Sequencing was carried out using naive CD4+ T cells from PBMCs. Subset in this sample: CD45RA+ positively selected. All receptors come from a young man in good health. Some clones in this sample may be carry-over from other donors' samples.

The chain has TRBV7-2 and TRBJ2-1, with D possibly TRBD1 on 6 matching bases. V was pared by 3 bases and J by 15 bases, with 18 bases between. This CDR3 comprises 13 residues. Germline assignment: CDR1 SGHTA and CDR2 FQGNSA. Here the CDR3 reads CASSFRDNRLRFF. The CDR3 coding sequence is TGTGCCAGCAGCTTCCGGGACAACCGGTTACGGTTCTTC.

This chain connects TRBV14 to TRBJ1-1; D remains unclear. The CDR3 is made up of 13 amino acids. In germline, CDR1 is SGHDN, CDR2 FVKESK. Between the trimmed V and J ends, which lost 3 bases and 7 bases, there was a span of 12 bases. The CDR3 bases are TGTGCCAGCAGCCAGTCTATCGAACTTGAAGCTTTCTTT. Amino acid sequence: CASSQSIELEAFF.

As DNA, the CDR3 is TGTGCCAGCAGCTCAACAGGGACGGGCACCGGGGAGCTGTTTTTT. This encodes CASSSTGTGTGELFF. The chain uses TRBV5-4 and TRBJ2-2, with D possibly being TRBD1 (6 bases). This CDR3 is built from 15 residues. Per germline, CDR1 SGHNT and CDR2 YYREEE (reference sequence). The V end was cut by 3 bases, the J end by 4 bases, with 13 bases between.

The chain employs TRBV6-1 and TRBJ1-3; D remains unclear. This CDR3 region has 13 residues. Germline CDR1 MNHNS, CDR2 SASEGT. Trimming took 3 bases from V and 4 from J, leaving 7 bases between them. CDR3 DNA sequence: TGTGCCAGCAGTGAGGAACCCGGAAACACCATATATTTT. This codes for CASSEEPGNTIYF.

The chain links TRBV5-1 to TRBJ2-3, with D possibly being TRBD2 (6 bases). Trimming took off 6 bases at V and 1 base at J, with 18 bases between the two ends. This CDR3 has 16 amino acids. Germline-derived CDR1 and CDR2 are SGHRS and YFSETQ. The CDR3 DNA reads TGCGCCAGCACCCCCTGGTCGGCGGGGCGCACAGATACGCAGTATTTT. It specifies CASTPWSAGRTDTQYF. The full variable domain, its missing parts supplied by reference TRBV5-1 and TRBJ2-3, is KAGVTQTPRYLIKTRGQQVTLSCSPISGHRSVSWYQQTPGQGLQFLFEYFSETQRNKGNFPGRFSGRQFSNSRSEMNVSTLELGDSALYLCASTPWSAGRTDTQYFGPGTRLTVL.

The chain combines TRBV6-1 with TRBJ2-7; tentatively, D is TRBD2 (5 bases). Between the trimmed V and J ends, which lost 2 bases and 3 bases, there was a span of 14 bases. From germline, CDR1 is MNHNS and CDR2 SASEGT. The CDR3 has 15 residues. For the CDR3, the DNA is TGTGCCAGCAGTGAATTAGGTCGGGATCACTACGAGCAGTACTTC. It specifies CASSELGRDHYEQYF.

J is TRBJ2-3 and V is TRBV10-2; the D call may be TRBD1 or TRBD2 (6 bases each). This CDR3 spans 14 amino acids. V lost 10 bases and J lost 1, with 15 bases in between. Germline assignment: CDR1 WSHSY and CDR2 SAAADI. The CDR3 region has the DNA TGCGCCATCCAAAGGGGGGCGGGCACAGATACGCAGTATTTT. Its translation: CAIQRGAGTDTQYF.

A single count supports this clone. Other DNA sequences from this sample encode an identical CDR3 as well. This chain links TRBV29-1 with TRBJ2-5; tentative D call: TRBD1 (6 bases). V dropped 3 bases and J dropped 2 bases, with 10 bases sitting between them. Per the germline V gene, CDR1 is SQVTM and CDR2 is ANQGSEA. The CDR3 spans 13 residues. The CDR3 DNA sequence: TGCAGCGTTGATCCGCAGGGGCAAGAGACCCAGTACTTC. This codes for CSVDPQGQETQYF. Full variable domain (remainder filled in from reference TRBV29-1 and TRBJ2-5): SAVISQKPSRDICQRGTSLTIQCQVDSQVTMMFWYRQQPGQSLTLIATANQGSEATYESGFVIDKFPISRPNLTFSTLTVSNMSPEDSSIYLCSVDPQGQETQYFGPGTRLLVL.

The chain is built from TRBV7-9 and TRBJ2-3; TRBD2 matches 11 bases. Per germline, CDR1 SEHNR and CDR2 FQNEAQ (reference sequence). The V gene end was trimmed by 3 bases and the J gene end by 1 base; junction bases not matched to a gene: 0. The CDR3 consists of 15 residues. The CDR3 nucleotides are TGTGCCAGCAGCTTTAGCGGGAGGGGCACAGATACGCAGTATTTT. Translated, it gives CASSFSGRGTDTQYF. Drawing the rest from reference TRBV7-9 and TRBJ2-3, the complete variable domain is DTGVSQNPRHKITKRGQNVTFRCDPISEHNRLYWYRQTLGQGPEFLTYFQNEAQLEKSRLLSDRFSAERPKGSFSTLEIQRTEQGDSAMYLCASSFSGRGTDTQYFGPGTRLTVL.

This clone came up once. The CDR3 DNA reads as TGTGCCAGCAGCTTGGATGCGGGGGGCGGCTATGGCTACACCTTC. This codes for CASSLDAGGGYGYTF. The genes are TRBV5-6 and TRBJ1-2, with D perhaps TRBD1 (6 bases). The germline gives CDR1 SGHDT, CDR2 YYEEEE. CDR3 length: 15 residues. Between the trimmed V and J ends, which lost 0 bases and 4 bases, there was a span of 13 bases. Variable domain in full (rest from reference TRBV5-6 and TRBJ1-2): DAGVTQSPTHLIKTRGQQVTLRCSPKSGHDTVSWYQQALGQGPQFIFQYYEEEERQRGNFPDRFSGHQFPNYSSELNVNALLLGDSALYLCASSLDAGGGYGYTFGSGTRLTVV.

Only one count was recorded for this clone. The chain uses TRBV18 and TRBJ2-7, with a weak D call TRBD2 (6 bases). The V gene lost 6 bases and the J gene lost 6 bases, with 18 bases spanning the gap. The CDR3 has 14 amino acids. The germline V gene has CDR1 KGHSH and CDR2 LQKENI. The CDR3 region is CASSLSRPSAEQYF. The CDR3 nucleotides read TGTGCCAGCTCCCTTTCCAGGCCTAGCGCCGAGCAGTACTTC.

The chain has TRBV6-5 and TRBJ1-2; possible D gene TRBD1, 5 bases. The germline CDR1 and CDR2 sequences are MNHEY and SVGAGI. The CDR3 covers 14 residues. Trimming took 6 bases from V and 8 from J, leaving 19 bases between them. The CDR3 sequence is CASSLSGSGGGYTF. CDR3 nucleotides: TGTGCCAGCAGCCTATCCGGGAGTGGGGGGGGCTACACCTTC.

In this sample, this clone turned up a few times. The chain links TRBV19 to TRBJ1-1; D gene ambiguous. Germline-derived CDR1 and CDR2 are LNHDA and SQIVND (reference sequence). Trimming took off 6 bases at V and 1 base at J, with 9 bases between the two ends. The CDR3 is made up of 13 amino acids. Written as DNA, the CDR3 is TGTGCCAGTAGGTGGGCGGGGAACACTGAAGCTTTCTTT. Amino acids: CASRWAGNTEAFF.

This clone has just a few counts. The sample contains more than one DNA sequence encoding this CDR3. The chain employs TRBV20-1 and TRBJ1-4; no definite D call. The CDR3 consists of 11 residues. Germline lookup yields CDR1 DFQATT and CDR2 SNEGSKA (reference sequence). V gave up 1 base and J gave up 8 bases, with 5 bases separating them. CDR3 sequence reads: CSARVSEKLFF. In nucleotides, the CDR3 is TGCAGTGCTAGAGTATCGGAAAAACTGTTTTTT.

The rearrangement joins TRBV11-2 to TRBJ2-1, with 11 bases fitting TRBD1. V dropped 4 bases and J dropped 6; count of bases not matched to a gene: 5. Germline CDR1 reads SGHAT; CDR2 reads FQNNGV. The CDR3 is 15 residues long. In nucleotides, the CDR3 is TGTGCCAGCAGCTGGTCGGGACAGGGGGTCAATGAGCAGTTCTTC. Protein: CASSWSGQGVNEQFF.

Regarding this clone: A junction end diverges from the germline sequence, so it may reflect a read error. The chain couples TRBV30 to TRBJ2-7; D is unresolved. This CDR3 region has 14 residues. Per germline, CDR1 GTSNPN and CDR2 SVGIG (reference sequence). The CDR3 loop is CAWSVPQSPNEQCF. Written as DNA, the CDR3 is TGTGCCTGGAGTGTACCCCAATCGCCCAACGAGCAGTGCTTC. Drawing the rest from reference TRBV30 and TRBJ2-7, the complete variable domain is SQTIHQWPATLVQPVGSPLSLECTVEGTSNPNLYWYRQAAGRGLQLLFYSVGIGQISSEVPQNLSASRPQDRQFILSSKKLLLSDSGFYLCAWSVPQSPNEQCFGPGTRLTVT.

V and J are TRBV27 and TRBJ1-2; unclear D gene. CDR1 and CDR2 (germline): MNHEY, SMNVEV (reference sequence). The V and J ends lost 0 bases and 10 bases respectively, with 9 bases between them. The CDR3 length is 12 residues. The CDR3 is CASSLSGGFYTF. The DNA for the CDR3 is TGTGCCAGCAGTTTATCCGGAGGCTTCTACACCTTC.

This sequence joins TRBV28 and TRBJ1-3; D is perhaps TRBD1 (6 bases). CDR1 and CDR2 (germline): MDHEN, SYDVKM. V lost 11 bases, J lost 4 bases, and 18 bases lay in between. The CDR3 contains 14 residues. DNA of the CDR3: TGTGCCTCTTGGGGGGCGTCCGAAGGAAACACCATATATTTT. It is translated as CASWGASEGNTIYF.

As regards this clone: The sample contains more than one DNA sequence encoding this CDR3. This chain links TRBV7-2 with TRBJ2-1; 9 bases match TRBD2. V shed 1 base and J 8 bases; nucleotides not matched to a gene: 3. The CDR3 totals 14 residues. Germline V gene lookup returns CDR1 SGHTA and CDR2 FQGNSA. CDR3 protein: CASSLVLAGDEQFF. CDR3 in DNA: TGTGCCAGCAGCTTAGTGTTAGCGGGAGATGAGCAGTTCTTC.

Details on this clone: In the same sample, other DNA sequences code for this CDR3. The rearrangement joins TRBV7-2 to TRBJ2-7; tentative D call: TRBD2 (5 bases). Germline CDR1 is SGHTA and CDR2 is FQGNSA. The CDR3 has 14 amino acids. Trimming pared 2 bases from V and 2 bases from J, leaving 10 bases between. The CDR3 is CASSLRGGPYEQYF. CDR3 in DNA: TGTGCCAGCAGCTTAAGAGGAGGTCCCTACGAGCAGTACTTC.